The 24 T cell receptor beta chains in this list originate from one sample, sequenced in a study of T cell changes during pregnancy in multiple sclerosis. Profiling relied on immunoSEQ multiplex PCR, and the TCRdb table lists in-frame clones only, not all of them. The sample contains roughly 110,000 clones, 80% to 95% of which appear only once. Specimen: peripheral blood, collected in the third trimester of pregnancy. The receptors here all came from a female donor with multiple sclerosis, enrolled in a pregnancy study.

The chain uses TRBV29-1 and TRBJ2-7; D is perhaps TRBD2 (6 bases). Germline V lookup: CDR1 SQVTM, CDR2 ANQGSEA. Trimming took off 4 bases at V and 4 bases at J, with 11 bases between the two ends. The CDR3 extends over 12 amino acids. The CDR3 here is CSVAWAGYEQYF. Written as DNA, the CDR3 is TGCAGCGTTGCTTGGGCGGGATACGAGCAGTACTTC.

The chain carries TRBV5-1 and TRBJ2-1, with D possibly TRBD1 on 6 matching bases. Germline CDR1 SGHRS, CDR2 YFSETQ. V lost 4 bases, J lost 7 bases, and 24 bases lay in between. The CDR3 covers 17 residues. The chain's CDR3 is CASSRHLDRLAENEQFF. The DNA of the CDR3 is TGCGCCAGCAGCCGACACCTTGACAGGCTTGCGGAAAATGAGCAGTTCTTC.

The V call is TRBV7-8, the J call TRBJ2-5, with a possible D match to TRBD1 (6 bases). The CDR3 has 17 amino acids. The germline V and J ends were trimmed by 5 bases and 6 bases, with 25 bases remaining between them. Looked up from germline, CDR1 is SGHVS and CDR2 is FQNEAQ. In DNA form, the CDR3 reads TGTGCCAGCAGCCCGGCAGGGGCGCAGTCTCCTCTGAAGACCCAGTACTTC. This sequence encodes CASSPAGAQSPLKTQYF.

The chain links TRBV4-2 to TRBJ2-7; TRBD2 matches at 12 bases. Germline CDR1 LGHNA, CDR2 YNFKEQ. The junction had 6 bases not matched to a gene; V was cut back by 4 bases and J by 5 bases. The CDR3 is 15 amino acids. The CDR3 DNA reads as TGTGCCAGCAGCCCAAGACTAGCGGGGGTTCACGAGCAGTACTTC. Its protein is CASSPRLAGVHEQYF.

V gene TRBV14 combines with J gene TRBJ1-1; D gene uncertain. This CDR3 spans 14 amino acids. V was shortened by 1 base and J by 5 bases, with 11 bases between the two germline ends. In germline, CDR1 is SGHDN, CDR2 FVKESK. Here the CDR3 reads CASSQAMGGTEAFF. CDR3 DNA: TGTGCCAGCAGCCAAGCCATGGGAGGGACTGAAGCTTTCTTT.

CDR3 sequence: CASSPIPGDNSPLHF. The CDR3 coding sequence is TGTGCCAGCAGCCCTATTCCCGGGGATAATTCACCCCTCCACTTT. This sequence joins TRBV9 and TRBJ1-6, with no clear D. Trimming cost V 4 bases and J 5 bases, with 13 bases left between them. The CDR3 totals 15 residues. CDR1 SGDLS and CDR2 YYNGEE come from the germline V gene.

The chain's CDR3 is CASSSTRNTEAFF. In DNA, the CDR3 is TGTGCCAGCAGCTCGACAAGGAACACTGAAGCTTTCTTT. The chain joins TRBV7-3 to TRBJ1-1; no reliable D call. CDR3 length: 13 residues. The V end lost 4 bases, the J end lost 1 base, and 7 bases lay between the germline ends. Germline values: CDR1 SGHTA, CDR2 FQGTGA.

The chain recombines TRBV30 with TRBJ2-5, with D possibly TRBD1 on 6 matching bases. V shed 1 base and J shed 3 bases, with 12 bases lying between them. CDR3 size: 14 residues. In germline, CDR1 is GTSNPN, CDR2 SVGIG (reference sequence). The CDR3, as DNA: TGTGCCTGGAGTGGTGGGACACTAAAAGAGACCCAGTACTTC. This codes for CAWSGGTLKETQYF.

The chain recombines TRBV4-2 with TRBJ1-5, with 9 bases that match TRBD1. Trimming took 1 base from V and 0 from J; bases not matched to a gene: 1. CDR1 is LGHNA and CDR2 is YNFKEQ in the germline V gene. The CDR3 covers 16 residues. The CDR3 spells CASSQGTGDSNQPQHF. The CDR3 bases are TGTGCCAGCAGCCAAGGGACAGGGGATAGCAATCAGCCCCAGCATTTT.

This clone has a handful of counts. CDR3 sequence reads: CASSSGTGFSNEQFF. Here the CDR3 DNA reads TGCGCCAGCAGCTCCGGGACAGGGTTCTCCAATGAGCAGTTCTTC. The J gene is TRBJ2-1, the V gene TRBV5-1; 9 bases map to TRBD1. V dropped 3 bases and J dropped 6; count of bases not matched to a gene: 7. In germline, CDR1 is SGHRS, CDR2 YFSETQ. The CDR3 covers 15 residues.

The rearrangement links TRBV19 to TRBJ1-4, with a possible D match to TRBD1 (5 bases). The germline V gene has CDR1 LNHDA and CDR2 SQIVND (reference sequence). Trimming pared 3 bases from V and 0 bases from J, leaving 14 bases between. The CDR3 totals 17 residues. CDR3 loop: CASSMGRLDTTNEKLFF. Here the CDR3 DNA reads TGTGCCAGTAGTATGGGAAGATTGGACACAACTAATGAAAAACTGTTTTTT.

This rearrangement joins TRBV6-5 to TRBJ2-7; TRBD2 aligns across 13 bases. With V trimmed by 6 bases and J by 7 bases, 9 bases remained unmatched. Germline loops: CDR1 MNHEY, CDR2 SVGAGI. This CDR3 region has 15 residues. The CDR3 spells CASRSRTSGRGEQYF. The CDR3 bases are TGTGCCAGCAGATCCAGGACTAGCGGGAGAGGGGAGCAGTACTTC.

This sequence joins TRBV27 and TRBJ1-5; 7 positions agree with TRBD1. V dropped 5 bases and J dropped 5; count of bases not matched to a gene: 12. The CDR3 has 16 residues. Germline values: CDR1 MNHEY, CDR2 SMNVEV (reference sequence). In nucleotides, the CDR3 is TGTGCCAGCAGTCCCTCGATGACAGGGAGGCATCAGCCCCAGCATTTT. It specifies CASSPSMTGRHQPQHF.

This chain connects TRBV6-5 to TRBJ2-7; 10 bases align to TRBD1. The CDR3 is 14 residues long. CDR1 and CDR2 from the germline V gene are MNHEY and SVGAGI. V trimming: 10 bases; J trimming: 4 bases; junction bases outside the gene matches: 10. CDR3 sequence (DNA): TGTGCCACCCAAAAGGGACAGGGGTGGTACGAGCAGTACTTC. It yields the protein CATQKGQGWYEQYF.

The gene calls are TRBV18 and TRBJ2-2; TRBD1 might be the D (6 bases). The CDR3 has 15 residues. The V end lost 3 bases, the J end lost 1 base, and 9 bases lay between the germline ends. From germline, CDR1 is KGHSH and CDR2 LQKENI. The CDR3 loop is CASSPRQENTGELFF. As DNA, the CDR3 is TGTGCCAGCTCACCCCGACAGGAGAACACCGGGGAGCTGTTTTTT. Filled out from reference TRBV18 and TRBJ2-2, the complete variable domain reads NAGVMQNPRHLVRRRGQEARLRCSPMKGHSHVYWYRQLPEEGLKFMVYLQKENIIDESGMPKERFSAEFPKEGPSILRIQQVVRGDSAAYFCASSPRQENTGELFFGEGSRLTVL.

The V and J genes are TRBV19 and TRBJ1-5, with D possibly being TRBD1 (5 bases). V was trimmed by 3 bases and J by 7 bases, leaving 10 bases between them. Germline V gene data show CDR1 as LNHDA and CDR2 as SQIVND (reference sequence). The CDR3 is 13 residues long. CDR3 loop: CASSIAAGQPQHF. The CDR3 DNA reads as TGTGCCAGTAGTATTGCCGCAGGGCAGCCCCAGCATTTT. The complete variable domain, with remaining parts taken from reference TRBV19 and TRBJ1-5, reads DGGITQSPKYLFRKEGQNVTLSCEQNLNHDAMYWYRQDPGQGLRLIYYSQIVNDFQKGDIAEGYSVSREKKESFPLTVTSAQKNPTAFYLCASSIAAGQPQHFGDGTRLSIL.

V usage is TRBV29-1 and J usage is TRBJ1-5; TRBD1 might be the D (6 bases). Between the trimmed V and J ends, which lost 7 bases and 0 bases, there was a span of 13 bases. Looked up from germline, CDR1 is SQVTM and CDR2 is ANQGSEA. The CDR3 runs 14 residues. DNA for the CDR3: TGCAGCGCCGGAGGGGGGGGTAGCAATCAGCCCCAGCATTTT. Encoded protein: CSAGGGGSNQPQHF.

The V and J genes are TRBV6-1 and TRBJ1-5; D unresolved. The germline V gene encodes CDR1 MNHNS and CDR2 SASEGT. V was cut by 3 bases and J by 7 bases, with 7 bases left in between. The CDR3 runs to 12 residues. Written as DNA, the CDR3 is TGTGCCAGCAGTGAGTCGAGGCAGCCCCAGCATTTT. This encodes CASSESRQPQHF.

The rearrangement links TRBV10-3 to TRBJ1-3; D is unclear. Looked up from germline, CDR1 is ENHRY and CDR2 is SYGVKD. This CDR3 comprises 14 residues. Trimming left V 7 bases short and J 0 bases short, with 10 bases between. The CDR3 DNA reads as TGTGCCATCATGGGAGGAGGCTCTGGAAACACCATATATTTT. It codes for CAIMGGGSGNTIYF.

The V gene is TRBV7-3, the J gene TRBJ2-1; 8 nucleotides align to TRBD2. Germline values: CDR1 SGHTA, CDR2 FQGTGA. The ends lost 5 bases at V and 5 bases at J; junction bases unmatched: 5. This CDR3 comprises 14 residues. CDR3 bases: TGTGCCAGCAGCCTCGGGAGGGCTAACAATGAGCAGTTCTTC. Protein product: CASSLGRANNEQFF.

This chain links TRBV7-8 with TRBJ1-6; maybe TRBD1 (5 bases). The CDR3 has 16 residues. CDR1 SGHVS and CDR2 FQNEAQ come from the germline V gene. V shed 1 base and J shed 7 bases, with 14 bases lying between them. As DNA, the CDR3 is TGTGCCAGCAGCTTAGAGGAGGGGTTGCGGAATTCACCCCTCCACTTT. It is translated as CASSLEEGLRNSPLHF. Looking up the rest from reference TRBV7-8 and TRBJ1-6 gives the full variable domain: GAGVSQSPRYKVAKRGQDVALRCDPISGHVSLFWYQQALGQGPEFLTYFQNEAQLDKSGLPSDRFFAERPEGSVSTLKIQRTQQEDSAVYLCASSLEEGLRNSPLHFGNGTRLTVT.

Here the CDR3 reads CASSRGTGRADTQYF. The CDR3 DNA reads as TGTGCCAGCAGCCGGGGGACAGGGAGGGCAGATACGCAGTATTTT. The gene calls are TRBV7-6 and TRBJ2-3, with 9 bases identical to TRBD1. J gave up 4 bases and V 5 bases, and 7 bases lay outside the gene matches. The CDR3 is 15 residues long. From germline, CDR1 is SGHVS and CDR2 FNYEAQ.

The rearrangement joins TRBV11-2 to TRBJ2-1; TRBD2 matches 8 bases. The CDR3 has 14 amino acids. The ends lost 5 bases at V and 5 bases at J; junction bases unmatched: 5. Germline CDR1 is SGHAT and CDR2 is FQNNGV. CDR3 nucleotide sequence: TGTGCCAGCAGCCACGAGCGGGGGAACAATGAGCAGTTCTTC. It codes for CASSHERGNNEQFF.

The chain recombines TRBV19 with TRBJ2-7; D possibly corresponds to TRBD1 (5 bases). This CDR3 region has 13 residues. The germline V gene encodes CDR1 LNHDA and CDR2 SQIVND (reference sequence). V lost 3 bases and J 6 bases, leaving 12 bases between the germline ends. Written as DNA, the CDR3 is TGTGCCAGTAGTATGAGACAGACGGGCGAGCAGTACTTC. Protein product: CASSMRQTGEQYF. The full variable domain, rest sourced from reference TRBV19 and TRBJ2-7, is DGGITQSPKYLFRKEGQNVTLSCEQNLNHDAMYWYRQDPGQGLRLIYYSQIVNDFQKGDIAEGYSVSREKKESFPLTVTSAQKNPTAFYLCASSMRQTGEQYFGPGTRLTVT.